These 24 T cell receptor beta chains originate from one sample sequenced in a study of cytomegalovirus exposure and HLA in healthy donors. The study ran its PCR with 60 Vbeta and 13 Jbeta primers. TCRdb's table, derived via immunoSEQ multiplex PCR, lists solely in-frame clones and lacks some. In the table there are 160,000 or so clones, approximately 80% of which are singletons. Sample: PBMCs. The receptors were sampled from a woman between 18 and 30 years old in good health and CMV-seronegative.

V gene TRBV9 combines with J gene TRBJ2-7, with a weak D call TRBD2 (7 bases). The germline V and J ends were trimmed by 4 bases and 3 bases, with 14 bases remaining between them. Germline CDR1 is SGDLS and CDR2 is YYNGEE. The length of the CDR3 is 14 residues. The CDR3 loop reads CASSQRGHSYEQYF. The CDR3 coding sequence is TGTGCCAGCAGCCAGCGGGGACACAGCTACGAGCAGTACTTC.

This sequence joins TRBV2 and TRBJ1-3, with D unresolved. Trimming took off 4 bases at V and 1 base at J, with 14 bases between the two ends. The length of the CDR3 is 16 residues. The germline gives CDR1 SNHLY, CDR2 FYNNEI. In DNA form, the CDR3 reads TGTGCCAGCAGTGCGGGCAGTGAGGGTTCTGGAAACACCATATATTTT. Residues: CASSAGSEGSGNTIYF.

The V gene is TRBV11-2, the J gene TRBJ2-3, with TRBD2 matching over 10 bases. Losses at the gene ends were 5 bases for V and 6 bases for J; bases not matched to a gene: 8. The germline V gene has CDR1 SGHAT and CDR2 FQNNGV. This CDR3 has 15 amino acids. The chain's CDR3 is CASSPNPSGGDTQYF. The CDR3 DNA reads TGTGCCAGCAGCCCAAACCCTAGCGGGGGTGATACGCAGTATTTT. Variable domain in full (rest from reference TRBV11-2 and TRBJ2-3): EAGVAQSPRYKIIEKRQSVAFWCNPISGHATLYWYQQILGQGPKLLIQFQNNGVVDDSQLPKDRFSAERLKGVDSTLKIQPAKLEDSAVYLCASSPNPSGGDTQYFGPGTRLTVL.

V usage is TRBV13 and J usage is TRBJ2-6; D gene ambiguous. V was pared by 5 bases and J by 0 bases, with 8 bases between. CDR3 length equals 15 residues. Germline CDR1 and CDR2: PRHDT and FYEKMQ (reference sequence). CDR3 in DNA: TGTGCCAGCAGCAGTAGTAGCTCTGGGGCCAACGTCCTGACTTTC. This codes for CASSSSSSGANVLTF.

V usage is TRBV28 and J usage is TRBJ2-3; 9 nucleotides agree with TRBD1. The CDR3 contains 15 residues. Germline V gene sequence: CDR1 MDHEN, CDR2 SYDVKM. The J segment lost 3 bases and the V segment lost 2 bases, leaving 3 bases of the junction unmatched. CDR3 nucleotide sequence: TGTGCCAGCAGTTTAACAGGGGGCATGACAGATACGCAGTATTTT. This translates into CASSLTGGMTDTQYF.

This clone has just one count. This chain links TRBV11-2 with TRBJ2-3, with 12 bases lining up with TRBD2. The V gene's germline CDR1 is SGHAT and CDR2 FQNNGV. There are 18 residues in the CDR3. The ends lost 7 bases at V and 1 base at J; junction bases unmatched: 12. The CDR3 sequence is CASTLGASGGAGTDTQYF. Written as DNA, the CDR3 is TGTGCCAGCACCCTAGGGGCTAGCGGGGGGGCTGGCACAGATACGCAGTATTTT.

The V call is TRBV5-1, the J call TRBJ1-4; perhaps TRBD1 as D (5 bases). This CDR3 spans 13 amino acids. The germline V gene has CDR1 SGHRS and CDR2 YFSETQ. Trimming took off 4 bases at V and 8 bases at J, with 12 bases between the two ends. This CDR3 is CASSPQPGEKLFF. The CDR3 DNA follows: TGCGCCAGCAGCCCCCAGCCAGGGGAAAAACTGTTTTTT.

The CDR3, as DNA: TGTGCCAGCAGTTCGCGACAGGGCCATGGCTACACCTTC. It encodes CASSSRQGHGYTF. This rearrangement joins TRBV27 to TRBJ1-2; 7 bases agree with TRBD1. Trimming at V came to 4 bases and at J to 6 bases, leaving 5 bases not matched to a gene. Looked up from germline, CDR1 is MNHEY and CDR2 is SMNVEV (reference sequence). The CDR3 has 13 amino acids.

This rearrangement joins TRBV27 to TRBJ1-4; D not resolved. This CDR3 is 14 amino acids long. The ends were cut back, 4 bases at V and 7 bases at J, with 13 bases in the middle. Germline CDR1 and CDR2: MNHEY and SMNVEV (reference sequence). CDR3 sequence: CASSYSRSGEKLFF. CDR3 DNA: TGTGCCAGCAGTTATTCTCGTTCGGGTGAAAAACTGTTTTTT.

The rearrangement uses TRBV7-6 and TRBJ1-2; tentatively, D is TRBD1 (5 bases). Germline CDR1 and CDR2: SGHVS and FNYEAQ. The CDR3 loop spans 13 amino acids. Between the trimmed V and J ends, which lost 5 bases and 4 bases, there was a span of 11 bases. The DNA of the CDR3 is TGTGCCAGCAGCGGCGGGACGGGCTATGGCTACACCTTC. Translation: CASSGGTGYGYTF.

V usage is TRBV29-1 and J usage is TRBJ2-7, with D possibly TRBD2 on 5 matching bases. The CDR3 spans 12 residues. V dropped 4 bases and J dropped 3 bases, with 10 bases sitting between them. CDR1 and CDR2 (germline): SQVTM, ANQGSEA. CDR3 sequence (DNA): TGCAGCGTTGGGACTTCCTTCTACGAGCAGTACTTC. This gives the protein CSVGTSFYEQYF.

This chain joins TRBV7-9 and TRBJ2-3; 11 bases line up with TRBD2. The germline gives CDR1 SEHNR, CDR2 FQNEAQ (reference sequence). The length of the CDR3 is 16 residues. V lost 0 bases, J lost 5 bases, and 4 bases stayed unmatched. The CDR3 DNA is TGTGCCAGCAGCTTAGCGGCTAGCGGGGGGTTAGATACGCAGTATTTT. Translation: CASSLAASGGLDTQYF.

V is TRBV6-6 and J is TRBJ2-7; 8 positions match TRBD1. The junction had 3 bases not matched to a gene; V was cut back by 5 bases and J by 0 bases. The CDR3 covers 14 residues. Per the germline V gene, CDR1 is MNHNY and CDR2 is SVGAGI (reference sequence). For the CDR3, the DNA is TGTGCCAGCAGTAGGACAGGGAGCTCCTACGAGCAGTACTTC. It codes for CASSRTGSSYEQYF.

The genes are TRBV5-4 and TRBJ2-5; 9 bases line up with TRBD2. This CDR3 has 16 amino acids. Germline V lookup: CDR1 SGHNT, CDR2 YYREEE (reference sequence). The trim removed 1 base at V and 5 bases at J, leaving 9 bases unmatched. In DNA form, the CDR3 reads TGTGCCAGCAGCTTGCCGAAGCGGGGGGCCGGTGAGACCCAGTACTTC. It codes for CASSLPKRGAGETQYF.

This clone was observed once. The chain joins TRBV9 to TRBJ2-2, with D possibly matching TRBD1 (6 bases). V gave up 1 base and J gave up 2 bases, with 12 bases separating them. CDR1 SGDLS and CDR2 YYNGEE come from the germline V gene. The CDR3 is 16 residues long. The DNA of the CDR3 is TGTGCCAGCAGCGTATGGTCAGGGGTTAACACCGGGGAGCTGTTTTTT. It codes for CASSVWSGVNTGELFF. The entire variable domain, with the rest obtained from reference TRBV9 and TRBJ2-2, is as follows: DSGVTQTPKHLITATGQRVTLRCSPRSGDLSVYWYQQSLDQGLQFLIQYYNGEERAKGNILERFSAQQFPDLHSELNLSSLELGDSALYFCASSVWSGVNTGELFFGEGSRLTVL.

The CDR3 sequence: CASSFVGLAANWSYEQYF. The CDR3 DNA sequence: TGTGCCAGCAGTTTTGTAGGACTAGCGGCCAATTGGTCCTACGAGCAGTACTTC. V is TRBV28 and J is TRBJ2-7; 10 bases line up with TRBD2. The CDR3 is made up of 18 amino acids. The junction had 12 bases not matched to a gene; V was cut back by 3 bases and J by 1 base. Germline V gene lookup returns CDR1 MDHEN and CDR2 SYDVKM. Combining the CDR3 with reference TRBV28 and TRBJ2-7 gives the whole variable domain DVKVTQSSRYLVKRTGEKVFLECVQDMDHENMFWYRQDPGLGLRLIYFSYDVKMKEKGDIPEGYSVSREKKERFSLILESASTNQTSMYLCASSFVGLAANWSYEQYFGPGTRLTVT.

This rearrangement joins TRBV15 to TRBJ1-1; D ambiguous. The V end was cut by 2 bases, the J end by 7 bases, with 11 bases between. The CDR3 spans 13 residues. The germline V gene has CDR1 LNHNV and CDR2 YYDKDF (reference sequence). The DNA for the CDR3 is TGTGCCACCAGCAGACACGGGGATAATGAAGCTTTCTTT. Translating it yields CATSRHGDNEAFF.

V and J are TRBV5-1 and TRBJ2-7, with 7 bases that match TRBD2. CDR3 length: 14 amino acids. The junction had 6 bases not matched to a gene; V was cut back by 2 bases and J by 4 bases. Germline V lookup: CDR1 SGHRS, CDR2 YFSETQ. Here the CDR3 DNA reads TGCGCCAGCAGCTTTGCGAAGGGAGGGTACGAGCAGTACTTC. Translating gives CASSFAKGGYEQYF.

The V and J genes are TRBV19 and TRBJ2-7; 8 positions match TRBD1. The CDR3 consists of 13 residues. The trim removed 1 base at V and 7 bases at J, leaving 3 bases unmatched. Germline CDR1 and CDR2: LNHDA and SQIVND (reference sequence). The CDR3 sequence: CASSIATGAEQYF. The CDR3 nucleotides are TGTGCCAGTAGTATAGCGACAGGGGCGGAGCAGTACTTC.

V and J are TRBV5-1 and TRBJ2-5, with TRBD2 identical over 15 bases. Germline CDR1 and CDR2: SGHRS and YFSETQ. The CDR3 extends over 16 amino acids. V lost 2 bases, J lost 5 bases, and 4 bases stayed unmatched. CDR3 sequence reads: CASSLGLAGGLETQYF. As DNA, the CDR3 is TGCGCCAGCAGCTTAGGACTAGCGGGGGGGCTCGAGACCCAGTACTTC.

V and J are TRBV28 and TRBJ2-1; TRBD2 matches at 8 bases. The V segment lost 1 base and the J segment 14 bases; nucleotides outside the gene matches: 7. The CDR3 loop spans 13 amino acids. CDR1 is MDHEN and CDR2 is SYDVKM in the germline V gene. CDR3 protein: CASSLSGGLGKFF. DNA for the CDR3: TGTGCCAGCAGTTTATCGGGGGGGTTGGGTAAGTTCTTC.

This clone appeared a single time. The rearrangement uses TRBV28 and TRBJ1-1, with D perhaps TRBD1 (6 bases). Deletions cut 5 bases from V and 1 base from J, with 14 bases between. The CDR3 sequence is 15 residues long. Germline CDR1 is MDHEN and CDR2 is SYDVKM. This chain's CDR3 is CASSPWDTSNTEAFF. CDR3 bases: TGTGCCAGCAGTCCCTGGGACACCTCGAACACTGAAGCTTTCTTT.

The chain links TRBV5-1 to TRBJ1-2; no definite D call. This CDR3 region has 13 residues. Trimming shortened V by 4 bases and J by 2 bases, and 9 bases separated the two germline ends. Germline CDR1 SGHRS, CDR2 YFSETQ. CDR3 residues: CASSMDGNYGYTF. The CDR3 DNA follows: TGCGCCAGCAGCATGGACGGGAACTATGGCTACACCTTC.

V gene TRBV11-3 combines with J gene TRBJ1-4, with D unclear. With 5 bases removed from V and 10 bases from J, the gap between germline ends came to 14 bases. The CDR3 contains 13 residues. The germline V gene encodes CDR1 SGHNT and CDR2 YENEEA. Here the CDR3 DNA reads TGTGCCAGCAGCAAACAGAGCTCAATAAAACTGTTTTTT. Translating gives CASSKQSSIKLFF.